A selection of T cell receptor beta chains follows, all from one sample in a study of control samples from healthy donors and cancer patients. Some clones are missing from TCRdb's copy, which holds only in-frame ones; the method was immunoSEQ multiplex PCR. The data hold approximately 70,000 clones, with 87% observed a single time. Sequenced: PBMCs. The receptors come from a woman in her forties or fifties with head and neck cancer. Each CDR3 is given without its conserved first and last residue.

J gene: TRBJ2-1
V gene: TRBV7-2
CDR3 protein: ASSFTGTSLYNEQF

J gene: TRBJ1-2
V gene: TRBV6-5
CDR3 protein: ASTPRLSFNYGYT

J gene: TRBJ1-1
V gene: TRBV20-1
CDR3 protein: SASPQAKMNTEAF

J gene: TRBJ1-1
V gene: TRBV3-1/TRBV3-2
CDR3 protein: ASSPSGLLLGAEAF

J gene: TRBJ2-7
V gene: TRBV4-2
CDR3 protein: ASSQDPGGTSYEQY

J gene: TRBJ1-1
V gene: TRBV6-6
CDR3 protein: ASSSQGNTEAF

J gene: TRBJ2-3
V gene: TRBV7-3
CDR3 protein: ASSLGRVTTDTQY

J gene: TRBJ1-1
V gene: TRBV4-1
CDR3 protein: ASSQRTDRKMNTEAF

J gene: TRBJ2-1
V gene: TRBV6-2/TRBV6-3
CDR3 protein: ASSYAEYNEQF

J gene: TRBJ2-7
V gene: TRBV9
CDR3 protein: ASSPRSGQDYEQY

J gene: TRBJ2-6
V gene: TRBV7-3
CDR3 protein: ASSLVGWGQYSGANVLT

J gene: TRBJ1-1
V gene: TRBV7-8
CDR3 protein: ASSLLPGFLANTEAF

J gene: TRBJ2-7
V gene: TRBV2
CDR3 protein: ASSSGVRVEQY

J gene: TRBJ1-4
V gene: TRBV29-1
CDR3 protein: SVLKGTNEKLF

J gene: TRBJ2-2
V gene: TRBV5-4
CDR3 protein: ASSTPGLAGGVSTGELF

J gene: TRBJ2-2
V gene: TRBV21-1
CDR3 protein: ASSKDGLNTGELF

J gene: TRBJ1-2
V gene: TRBV28
CDR3 protein: ASSTLYGYT

J gene: TRBJ1-1
V gene: TRBV28
CDR3 protein: ASSLSGTVEAF

J gene: TRBJ2-3
V gene: TRBV5-1
CDR3 protein: ASSLGGLSTDTQY

J gene: TRBJ1-5
V gene: TRBV19
CDR3 protein: ASSKEGNQPQH

J gene: TRBJ2-1
V gene: TRBV19
CDR3 protein: ASSPQRGGNEQF